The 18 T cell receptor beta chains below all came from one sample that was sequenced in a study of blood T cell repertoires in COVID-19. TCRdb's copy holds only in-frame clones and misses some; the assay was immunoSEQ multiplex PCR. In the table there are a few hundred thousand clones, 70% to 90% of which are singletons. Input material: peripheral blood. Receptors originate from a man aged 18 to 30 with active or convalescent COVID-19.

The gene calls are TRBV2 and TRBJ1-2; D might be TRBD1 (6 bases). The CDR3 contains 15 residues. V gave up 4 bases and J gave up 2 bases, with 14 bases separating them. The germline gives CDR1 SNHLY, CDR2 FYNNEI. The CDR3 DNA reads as TGTGCCAGCAGTGTTTCAACGGGGGGCAACTATGGCTACACCTTC. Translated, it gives CASSVSTGGNYGYTF.

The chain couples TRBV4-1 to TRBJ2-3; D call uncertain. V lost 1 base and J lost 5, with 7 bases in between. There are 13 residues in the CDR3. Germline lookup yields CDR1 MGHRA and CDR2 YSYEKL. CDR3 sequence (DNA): TGCGCCAGCAGCCAAGCTCGCGGAGATACGCAGTATTTT. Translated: CASSQARGDTQYF.

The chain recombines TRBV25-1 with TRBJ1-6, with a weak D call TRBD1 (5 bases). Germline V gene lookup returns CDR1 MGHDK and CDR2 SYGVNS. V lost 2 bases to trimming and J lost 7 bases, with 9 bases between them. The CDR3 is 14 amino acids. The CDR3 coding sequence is TGTGCCAGCAGTGAACCACGGGGGAATTCACCCCTCCACTTT. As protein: CASSEPRGNSPLHF.

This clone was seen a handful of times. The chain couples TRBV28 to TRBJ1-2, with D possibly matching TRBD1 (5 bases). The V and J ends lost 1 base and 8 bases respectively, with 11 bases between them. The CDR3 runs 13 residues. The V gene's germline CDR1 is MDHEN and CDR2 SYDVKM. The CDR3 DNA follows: TGTGCCAGCAGTTTATCCCCGAGGACAGGCTACACCTTC. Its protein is CASSLSPRTGYTF.

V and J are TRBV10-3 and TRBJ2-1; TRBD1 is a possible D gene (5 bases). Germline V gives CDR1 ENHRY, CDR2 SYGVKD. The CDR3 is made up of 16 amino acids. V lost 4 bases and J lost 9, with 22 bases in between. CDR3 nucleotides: TGTGCCATCAGTGCGATGGGGCAGTACATGTTCGTTGAGCAGTTCTTC. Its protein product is CAISAMGQYMFVEQFF.

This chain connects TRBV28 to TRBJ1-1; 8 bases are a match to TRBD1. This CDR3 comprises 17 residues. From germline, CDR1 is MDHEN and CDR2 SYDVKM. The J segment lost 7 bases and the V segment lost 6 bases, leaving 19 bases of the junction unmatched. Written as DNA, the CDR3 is TGTGCCAGCAGCTCGGCCGCCGAGGGACAGGTTAGTCTTGAAGCTTTCTTT. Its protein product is CASSSAAEGQVSLEAFF.

DNA of the CDR3: TGTGCCAGCAGTCAATCGGCGGGGCAGAACACTGAAGCTTTCTTT. Translated: CASSQSAGQNTEAFF. The chain carries TRBV25-1 and TRBJ1-1, with D perhaps matching TRBD1 (5 bases). The V and J ends lost 5 bases and 1 base respectively, with 14 bases between them. Germline V gives CDR1 MGHDK, CDR2 SYGVNS. The CDR3 is made up of 15 amino acids. Variable domain in full (rest from reference TRBV25-1 and TRBJ1-1): EADIYQTPRYLVIGTGKKITLECSQTMGHDKMYWYQQDPGMELHLIHYSYGVNSTEKGDLSSESTVSRIRTEHFPLTLESARPSHTSQYLCASSQSAGQNTEAFFGQGTRLTVV.

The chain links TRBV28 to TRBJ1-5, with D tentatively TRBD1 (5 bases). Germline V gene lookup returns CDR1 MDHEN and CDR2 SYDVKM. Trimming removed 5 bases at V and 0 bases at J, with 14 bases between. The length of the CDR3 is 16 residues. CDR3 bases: TGTGCCAGCAGTACACTGACAGTCAATAGCAATCAGCCCCAGCATTTT. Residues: CASSTLTVNSNQPQHF.

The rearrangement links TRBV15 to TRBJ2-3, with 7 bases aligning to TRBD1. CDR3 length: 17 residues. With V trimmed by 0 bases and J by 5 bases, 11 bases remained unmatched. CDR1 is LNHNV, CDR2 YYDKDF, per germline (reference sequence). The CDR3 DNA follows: TGTGCCACCAGCAGAGAGGTTGTTGGAAGGGGGCAAGATACGCAGTATTTT. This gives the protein CATSREVVGRGQDTQYF.

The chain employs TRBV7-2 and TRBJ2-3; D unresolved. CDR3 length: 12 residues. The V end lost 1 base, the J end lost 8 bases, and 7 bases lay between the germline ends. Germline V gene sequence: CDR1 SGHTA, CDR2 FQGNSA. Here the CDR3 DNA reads TGTGCCAGCAGCTTAGACTTCGGTACGCAGTATTTT. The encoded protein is CASSLDFGTQYF.

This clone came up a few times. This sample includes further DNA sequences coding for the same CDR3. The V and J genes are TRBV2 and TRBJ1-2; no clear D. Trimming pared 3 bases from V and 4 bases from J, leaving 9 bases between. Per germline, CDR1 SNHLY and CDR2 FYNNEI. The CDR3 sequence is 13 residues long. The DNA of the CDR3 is TGTGCCAGCAGTGATAAAACGGTCTATGGCTACACCTTC. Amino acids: CASSDKTVYGYTF.

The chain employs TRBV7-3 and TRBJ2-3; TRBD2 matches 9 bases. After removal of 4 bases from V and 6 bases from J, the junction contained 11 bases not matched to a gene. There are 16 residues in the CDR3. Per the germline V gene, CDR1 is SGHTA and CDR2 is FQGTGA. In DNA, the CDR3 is TGTGCCAGCAGCTCCGTTGGGCGGGGGGGCAAGGATACGCAGTATTTT. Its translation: CASSSVGRGGKDTQYF.

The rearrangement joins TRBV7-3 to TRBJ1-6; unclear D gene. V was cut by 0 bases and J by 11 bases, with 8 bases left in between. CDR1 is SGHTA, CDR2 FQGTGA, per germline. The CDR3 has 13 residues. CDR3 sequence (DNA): TGTGCCAGCAGCTTAACCCCCAGGACACCCCTCCACTTT. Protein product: CASSLTPRTPLHF. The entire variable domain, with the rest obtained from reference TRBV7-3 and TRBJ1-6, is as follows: GAGVSQTPSNKVTEKGKYVELRCDPISGHTALYWYRQSLGQGPEFLIYFQGTGAADDSGLPNDRFFAVRPEGSVSTLKIQRTERGDSAVYLCASSLTPRTPLHFGNGTRLTVT.

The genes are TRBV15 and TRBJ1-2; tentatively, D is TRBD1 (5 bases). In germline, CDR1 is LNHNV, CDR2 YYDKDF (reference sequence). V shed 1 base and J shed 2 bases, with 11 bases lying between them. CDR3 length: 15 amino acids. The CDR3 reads CATSRVWDSNYGYTF. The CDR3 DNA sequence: TGTGCCACCAGCAGAGTCTGGGACTCAAACTATGGCTACACCTTC. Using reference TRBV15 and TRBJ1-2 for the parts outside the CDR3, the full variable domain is DAMVIQNPRYQVTQFGKPVTLSCSQTLNHNVMYWYQQKSSQAPKLLFHYYDKDFNNEADTPDNFQSRRPNTSFCFLDIRSPGLGDTAMYLCATSRVWDSNYGYTFGSGTRLTVV.

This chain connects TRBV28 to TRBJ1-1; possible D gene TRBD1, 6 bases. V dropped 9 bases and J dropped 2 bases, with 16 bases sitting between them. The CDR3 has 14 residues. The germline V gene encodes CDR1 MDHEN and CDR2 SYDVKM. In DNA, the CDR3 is TGTGCCAGTTTCCTGGGGGGGCTTAACACTGAAGCTTTCTTT. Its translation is CASFLGGLNTEAFF.

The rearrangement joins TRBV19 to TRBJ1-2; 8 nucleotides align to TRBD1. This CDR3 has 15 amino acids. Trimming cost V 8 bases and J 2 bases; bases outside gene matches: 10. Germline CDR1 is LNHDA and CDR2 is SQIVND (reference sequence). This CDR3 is CASAHLGQGNYGYTF. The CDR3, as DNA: TGTGCCAGTGCCCACCTAGGACAGGGAAACTATGGCTACACCTTC.

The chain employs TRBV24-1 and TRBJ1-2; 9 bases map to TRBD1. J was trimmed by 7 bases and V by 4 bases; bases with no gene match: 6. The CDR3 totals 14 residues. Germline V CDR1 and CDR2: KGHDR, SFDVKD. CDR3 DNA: TGTGCCACCAGTGAGGATACAGGGGGCGGTGGCTACACCTTC. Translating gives CATSEDTGGGGYTF.

CDR3 DNA sequence: TGTGCCAGCAGTTATGGAGGGAACTATAATTCACCCCTCCACTTT. Translated, it gives CASSYGGNYNSPLHF. The chain has TRBV6-5 and TRBJ1-6; the D is unclear. Germline V gives CDR1 MNHEY, CDR2 SVGAGI. CDR3 length: 15 residues. The V end lost 3 bases, the J end lost 3 bases, and 9 bases lay between the germline ends.